The rows below give T cell receptor beta chains drawn from one sample of a study of T cell repertoires in cytomegalovirus infection. TCRdb re-analysed the reads in MiXCR, keeping a single row per CDR3 protein. The data show 400,000 or so distinct CDR3 sequences, roughly a third seen once. The sequenced sample consisted of PBMCs. All receptors come from a human donor in good health (CMV status not recorded). Some clones in this sample may be carry-over from other donors' samples. Both conserved end residues are part of each CDR3. The D gene is left open where the match is weak. Only some rows state a clone size, as once, few, many or a class for expanded clones.

D: .; size: few; V: TRBV7-3; J: TRBJ2-1; CDR3: CASSLISGGASRDNEQFF; DNA: TGTGCCAGCAGCTTAATATCTGGTGGGGCTAGCAGGGACAATGAGCAGTTCTTC
D: .; size: few; V: TRBV30; J: TRBJ1-5; CDR3: CAWSNQWLAGSNQPQHF; DNA: TGTGCCTGGAGTAACCAGTGGCTCGCAGGGAGCAATCAGCCCCAGCATTTT
D: TRBD2; size: .; V: TRBV3-1; J: TRBJ2-5; CDR3: CASSLKRGDQYF; DNA: TGTGCCAGCAGCCTAAAGCGGGGGGACCAGTACTTC
D: .; size: .; V: TRBV3-1; J: TRBJ2-1; CDR3: CASSQDLYGANEQFF; DNA: TGTGCCAGCAGCCAAGATCTGTACGGGGCAAATGAGCAGTTCTTC
D: TRBD1; size: .; V: TRBV7-6; J: TRBJ1-1; CDR3: CASSPRGQPRTEAFF; DNA: TGTGCCAGCAGCCCTCGGGGACAGCCGAGAACTGAAGCTTTCTTT
D: .; size: .; V: TRBV4-3; J: TRBJ2-7; CDR3: CASSQDYAGRHYEPYF; DNA: TGCGCCAGCAGCCAAGATTACGCGGGGAGACACTACGAGCCGTACTTC
D: .; size: .; V: TRBV25-1; J: TRBJ1-1; CDR3: CASSDIPGNTEAFF; DNA: TGTGCCAGCAGTGACATACCGGGGAACACTGAAGCTTTCTTT
D: .; size: .; V: TRBV19; J: TRBJ1-2; CDR3: CASIPYGGVNYGYTF; DNA: TGTGCCAGTATTCCCTACGGGGGCGTAAACTATGGCTACACCTTC
D: .; size: .; V: TRBV19; J: TRBJ2-5; CDR3: CASSIRAYQETQYF; DNA: TGTGCCAGTAGTATTCGAGCATACCAAGAGACCCAGTACTTC
D: TRBD2; size: .; V: TRBV20-1; J: TRBJ2-5; CDR3: CSAWTSGLKETQYF; DNA: TGCAGTGCCTGGACTAGCGGACTTAAAGAGACCCAGTACTTC
D: .; size: .; V: TRBV11-2; J: TRBJ1-1; CDR3: CASSILQGRDTEAFF; DNA: TGTGCCAGCAGCATCCTACAGGGACGGGACACTGAAGCTTTCTTT
D: .; size: .; V: TRBV7-6; J: TRBJ1-2; CDR3: CASSLVGSAGDYGYTF; DNA: TGTGCCAGCAGCTTAGTAGGGAGCGCAGGGGACTATGGCTACACCTTC
D: TRBD2; size: few; V: TRBV4-1; J: TRBJ2-7; CDR3: CASSQDGVVAGGNYEQYF; DNA: TGCGCCAGCAGCCAAGATGGGGTAGTAGCGGGGGGTAACTACGAGCAGTACTTC
D: .; size: .; V: TRBV28; J: TRBJ2-2; CDR3: CASYTRDSAELGELFF; DNA: TGTGCCAGCTATACCCGGGACTCCGCGGAACTAGGGGAGCTGTTTTTT
D: TRBD2; size: many; V: TRBV28; J: TRBJ2-3; CDR3: CASTPGGTHAPDTQYF; DNA: TGTGCCAGCACCCCGGGGGGGACGCACGCCCCAGATACGCAGTATTTT
D: .; size: few; V: TRBV19; J: TRBJ2-6; CDR3: CASSIIGANVLTF; DNA: TGTGCCAGTAGTATTATTGGGGCCAACGTCCTGACTTTC
D: TRBD2; size: few; V: TRBV6-2/TRBV6-3; J: TRBJ2-2; CDR3: CASSYGSGGARTGELFF; DNA: TGTGCCAGCAGTTATGGTAGCGGGGGGGCGAGGACCGGGGAGCTGTTTTTT
D: .; size: few; V: TRBV11-2; J: TRBJ1-1; CDR3: CASSALSNTEAFF; DNA: TGTGCCAGCAGCGCACTGTCTAACACTGAAGCTTTCTTT
D: TRBD2; size: .; V: TRBV4-1; J: TRBJ2-7; CDR3: CASSSLGAGGTFEQYF; DNA: TGCGCCAGCAGCTCCCTAGGAGCGGGGGGCACTTTCGAGCAGTACTTC
D: .; size: .; V: TRBV30; J: TRBJ2-7; CDR3: CAGDRNPYEQYF; DNA: TGTGCCGGGGACCGAAATCCCTACGAGCAGTACTTC
D: TRBD2; size: .; V: TRBV2; J: TRBJ2-2; CDR3: CASYCASGEGSGELFF; DNA: TGTGCCAGCTACTGTGCTAGCGGGGAAGGGAGCGGGGAGCTGTTTTTT
D: .; size: .; V: TRBV19; J: TRBJ2-2; CDR3: CASSSGMANTGELFF; DNA: TGTGCCAGTAGTAGCGGCATGGCGAACACCGGGGAGCTGTTTTTT
D: TRBD2; size: few; V: TRBV10-2; J: TRBJ2-1; CDR3: CASRHRRGTSANNEQFF; DNA: TGCGCCAGCAGACACAGGCGAGGGACTAGCGCCAACAATGAGCAGTTCTTC
D: TRBD1; size: .; V: TRBV20-1; J: TRBJ2-7; CDR3: CSARVRGQGSYEQYF; DNA: TGCAGTGCTAGAGTTCGGGGACAGGGTTCCTACGAGCAGTACTTC
D: .; size: once; V: TRBV20-1; J: TRBJ1-2; CDR3: CSAVIGAPTYGYTF; DNA: TGCAGCGCCGTAATAGGGGCACCGACCTATGGCTACACCTTC
D: .; size: .; V: TRBV10-2; J: TRBJ2-3; CDR3: CASGGPNQGNTDTQYF; DNA: TGCGCCAGCGGGGGGCCAAATCAAGGGAACACAGATACGCAGTATTTT
D: .; size: few; V: TRBV18; J: TRBJ1-6; CDR3: CASSPRGFNSPLHF; DNA: TGTGCCAGCTCACCACGGGGGTTCAATTCACCCCTCCACTTT
D: .; size: few; V: TRBV4-2; J: TRBJ1-3; CDR3: CASSQASAPGSGNTIYF; DNA: TGTGCCAGCAGCCAAGCCTCGGCACCAGGCTCTGGAAACACCATATATTTT
D: .; size: .; V: TRBV6-2/TRBV6-3; J: TRBJ1-5; CDR3: CASSYEGDQPQHF; DNA: TGTGCCAGCAGTTACGAGGGCGATCAGCCCCAGCATTTT
D: .; size: .; V: TRBV6-1; J: TRBJ2-7; CDR3: CASGKVRNEQYF; DNA: TGTGCCAGCGGGAAGGTTAGAAACGAGCAGTACTTC
D: .; size: few; V: TRBV10-3; J: TRBJ2-3; CDR3: CAISESSGLADTQYF; DNA: TGTGCCATCAGTGAGTCCTCCGGGTTGGCGGATACGCAGTATTTT
D: .; size: .; V: TRBV28; J: TRBJ1-2; CDR3: CASSFASYGYTF; DNA: TGTGCCAGCAGTTTCGCCAGTTACGGCTACACCTTC
D: TRBD1; size: few; V: TRBV6-1; J: TRBJ1-1; CDR3: CASSEARGQGWTEAFF; DNA: TGTGCCAGCAGTGAAGCGCGGGGACAGGGATGGACTGAAGCTTTCTTT
D: TRBD1; size: .; V: TRBV28; J: TRBJ1-2; CDR3: CASSTDRGVGGYTF; DNA: TGTGCCAGCAGTACGGACAGGGGAGTGGGGGGCTACACCTTC
D: TRBD1; size: .; V: TRBV28; J: TRBJ2-2; CDR3: CASSFVLGQGSCGELFF; DNA: TGTGCCAGCAGTTTTGTATTAGGACAGGGGTCCTGCGGGGAGCTGTTTTTT
D: .; size: many; V: TRBV7-9; J: TRBJ2-7; CDR3: CASSLGTGPTYEQYF; DNA: TGTGCCAGCAGCTTAGGAACAGGGCCCACCTACGAGCAGTACTTC
D: TRBD1; size: .; V: TRBV11-2; J: TRBJ2-6; CDR3: CASSLDRRGANVLTF; DNA: TGTGCCAGCAGCTTGGACAGGCGTGGGGCCAACGTCCTGACTTTC
D: TRBD1; size: many; V: TRBV11-2; J: TRBJ1-3; CDR3: CASSPGQTSGNTIYF; DNA: TGTGCCAGCAGCCCGGGACAGACCTCTGGAAACACCATATATTTT
D: .; size: .; V: TRBV5-5; J: TRBJ2-4; CDR3: CASSLYSMVPGIQYF; DNA: TGTGCCAGCAGCTTGTACAGCATGGTGCCGGGCATTCAGTACTTC
D: .; size: many; V: TRBV7-2; J: TRBJ2-5; CDR3: CASSSDRGIETQYF; DNA: TGTGCCAGCAGCTCGGACAGAGGTATAGAGACCCAGTACTTC
D: TRBD1; size: few; V: TRBV29-1; J: TRBJ2-5; CDR3: CSVETGTVRQETQYF; DNA: TGCAGCGTTGAAACCGGGACAGTGCGACAAGAGACCCAGTACTTC
D: .; size: many; V: TRBV6-5; J: TRBJ2-3; CDR3: CASSYPAAGTDTQYF; DNA: TGTGCCAGCAGTTACCCGGCGGCGGGGACAGATACGCAGTATTTT
D: .; size: few; V: TRBV7-9; J: TRBJ1-2; CDR3: CASSLPANYGYTF; DNA: TGTGCCAGCAGCTTACCTGCTAACTATGGCTACACCTTC
D: .; size: .; V: TRBV9; J: TRBJ2-2; CDR3: CASSPRRVLTGELFF; DNA: TGTGCCAGCAGCCCACGGCGGGTGTTAACAGGGGAGCTGTTTTTT
D: .; size: .; V: TRBV7-9; J: TRBJ2-7; CDR3: CASSPATGSYEQYF; DNA: TGTGCCAGCAGCCCCGCGACAGGTTCCTACGAGCAGTACTTC
D: TRBD2; size: many; V: TRBV7-2; J: TRBJ2-2; CDR3: CASSLTAGGPNTGELFF; DNA: TGTGCCAGCAGCTTAACAGCGGGGGGGCCGAACACCGGGGAGCTGTTTTTT